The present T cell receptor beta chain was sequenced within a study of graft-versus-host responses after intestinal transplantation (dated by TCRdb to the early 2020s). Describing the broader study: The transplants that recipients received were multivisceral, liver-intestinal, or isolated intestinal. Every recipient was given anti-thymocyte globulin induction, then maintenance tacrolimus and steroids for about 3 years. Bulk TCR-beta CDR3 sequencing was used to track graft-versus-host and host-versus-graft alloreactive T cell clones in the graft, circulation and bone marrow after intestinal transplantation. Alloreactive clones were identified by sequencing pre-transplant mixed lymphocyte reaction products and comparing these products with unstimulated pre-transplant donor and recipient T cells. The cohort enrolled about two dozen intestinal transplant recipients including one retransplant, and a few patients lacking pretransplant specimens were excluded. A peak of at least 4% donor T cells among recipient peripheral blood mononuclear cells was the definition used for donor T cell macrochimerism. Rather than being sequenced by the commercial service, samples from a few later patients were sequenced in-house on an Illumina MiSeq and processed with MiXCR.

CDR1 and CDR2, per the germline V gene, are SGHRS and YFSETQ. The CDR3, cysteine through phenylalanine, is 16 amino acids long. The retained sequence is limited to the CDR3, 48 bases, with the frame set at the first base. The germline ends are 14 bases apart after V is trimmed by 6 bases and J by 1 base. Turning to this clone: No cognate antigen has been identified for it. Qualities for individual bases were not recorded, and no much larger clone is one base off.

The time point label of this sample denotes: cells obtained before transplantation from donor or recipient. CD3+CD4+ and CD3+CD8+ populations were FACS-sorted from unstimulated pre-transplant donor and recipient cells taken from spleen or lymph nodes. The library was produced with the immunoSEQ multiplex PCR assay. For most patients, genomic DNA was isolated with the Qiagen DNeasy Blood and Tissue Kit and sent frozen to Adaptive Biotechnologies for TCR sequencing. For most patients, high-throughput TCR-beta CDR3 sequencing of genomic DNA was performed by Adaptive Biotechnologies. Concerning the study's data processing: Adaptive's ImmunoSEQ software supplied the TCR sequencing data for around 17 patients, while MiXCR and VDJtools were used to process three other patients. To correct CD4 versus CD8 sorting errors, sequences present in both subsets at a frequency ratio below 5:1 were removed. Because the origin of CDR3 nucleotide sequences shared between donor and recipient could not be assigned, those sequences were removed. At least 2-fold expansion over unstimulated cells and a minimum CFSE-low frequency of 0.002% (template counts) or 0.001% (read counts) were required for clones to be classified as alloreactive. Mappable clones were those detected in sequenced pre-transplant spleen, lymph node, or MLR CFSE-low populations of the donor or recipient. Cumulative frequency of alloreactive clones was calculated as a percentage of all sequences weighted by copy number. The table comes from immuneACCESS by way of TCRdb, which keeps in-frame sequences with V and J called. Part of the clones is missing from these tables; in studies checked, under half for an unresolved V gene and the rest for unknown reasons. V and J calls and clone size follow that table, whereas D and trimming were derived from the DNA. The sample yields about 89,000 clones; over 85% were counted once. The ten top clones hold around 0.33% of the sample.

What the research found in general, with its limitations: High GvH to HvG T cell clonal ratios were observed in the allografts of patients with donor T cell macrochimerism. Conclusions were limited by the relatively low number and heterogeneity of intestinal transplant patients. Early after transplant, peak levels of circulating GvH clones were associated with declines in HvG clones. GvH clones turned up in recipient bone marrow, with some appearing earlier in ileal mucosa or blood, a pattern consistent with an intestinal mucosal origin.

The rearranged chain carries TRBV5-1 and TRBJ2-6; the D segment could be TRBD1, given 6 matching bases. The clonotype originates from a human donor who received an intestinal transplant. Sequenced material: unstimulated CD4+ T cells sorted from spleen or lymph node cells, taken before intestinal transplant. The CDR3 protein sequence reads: CASTKQTGSGANVLTF. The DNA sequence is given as TGCGCCAGCACAAAACAAACAGGGTCTGGGGCCAACGTCCTGACTTTC.